This T cell receptor beta chain was observed in a study of cytomegalovirus exposure and HLA in healthy donors. Study details: An earlier analysis identified 110 million or so unique TCR beta sequences in about 179 million T cells.

Of note for this clone: Its target is unknown.

A multiplex PCR was run with 60 Vbeta primers and 13 Jbeta primers. Assay: immunoSEQ multiplex PCR; the TCRdb copy retains only in-frame clones and omits some. The sample lists roughly 190,000 clones, roughly 83% occurring once. Findings and limits, study-wide: The study assumed roughly uniform donor sequencing depth for presence/absence analyses. Testing in vitro showed a few CMV-associated chains specific for CMV antigens.

V lost 10 bases, J lost 0 bases, and 4 bases lay in between. This CDR3 has 12 residues. From germline, CDR1 is LNHNV and CDR2 YYDKDF (reference sequence). Material: PBMCs. The J gene is TRBJ2-6, the V gene TRBV15; D gene ambiguous. The sequence was collected from a woman between 45 and 60 years old in good health and CMV-seronegative. DNA of the CDR3: TGTGCCATCCTCTCTGGGGCCAACGTCCTGACTTTC. Protein: CAILSGANVLTF.